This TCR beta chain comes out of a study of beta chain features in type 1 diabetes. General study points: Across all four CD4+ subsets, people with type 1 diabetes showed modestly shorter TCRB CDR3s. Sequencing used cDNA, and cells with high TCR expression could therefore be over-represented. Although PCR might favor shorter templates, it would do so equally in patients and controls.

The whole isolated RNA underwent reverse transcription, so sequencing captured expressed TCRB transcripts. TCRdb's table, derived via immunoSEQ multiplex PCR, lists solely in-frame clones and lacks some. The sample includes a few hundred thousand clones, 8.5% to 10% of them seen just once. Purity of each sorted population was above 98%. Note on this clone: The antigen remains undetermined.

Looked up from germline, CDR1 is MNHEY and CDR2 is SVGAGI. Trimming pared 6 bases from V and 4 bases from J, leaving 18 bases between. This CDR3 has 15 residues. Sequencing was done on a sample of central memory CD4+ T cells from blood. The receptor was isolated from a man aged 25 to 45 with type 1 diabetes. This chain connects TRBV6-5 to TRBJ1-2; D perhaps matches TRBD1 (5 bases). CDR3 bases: TGTGCCAGCAGCCTAAAAGGGCTCGACAGCTATGGCTACACCTTC. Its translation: CASSLKGLDSYGYTF.